One and the same sample provided the 31 T cell receptor beta chains below, sequenced in a study of blood T cell repertoires in COVID-19. Sequenced by immunoSEQ multiplex PCR; TCRdb stores in-frame clones only, minus some. The data contain fewer than 200,000 clones, more than 65% of them seen just once; the ten biggest clones take up approximately 5.6%. Sequenced input: PBMCs or T cells enriched from blood (not recorded which). All receptors come from a middle-aged woman with acute COVID-19.

V usage is TRBV11-2 and J usage is TRBJ1-2; 7 nucleotides line up with TRBD1. J lost 8 bases, V lost 4 bases, and 10 bases had no gene match. Looked up from germline, CDR1 is SGHAT and CDR2 is FQNNGV. The CDR3 is 14 amino acids. This CDR3 reads CASSSGTENWGYTF. CDR3 bases: TGTGCCAGCAGCTCCGGGACAGAAAATTGGGGCTACACCTTC.

The V gene is TRBV27, the J gene TRBJ2-2, with 9 positions matching TRBD2. The CDR3 loop spans 16 amino acids. V lost 7 bases and J lost 5; bases outside the gene matches: 11. Per germline, CDR1 MNHEY and CDR2 SMNVEV (reference sequence). The CDR3 nucleotides are TGTGCCAGCACCCAGGAGAGTAGCGGGAGTACCGGGGAGCTGTTTTTT. Its protein product is CASTQESSGSTGELFF.

This rearrangement joins TRBV5-4 to TRBJ1-1, with TRBD1 identical over 9 bases. The CDR3 runs 16 residues. J lost 3 bases, V lost 4 bases, and 10 bases had no gene match. Germline CDR1 reads SGHNT; CDR2 reads YYREEE (reference sequence). CDR3 residues: CASSDSYRDRDTEAFF. The DNA for the CDR3 is TGTGCCAGCAGCGATTCCTACCGGGACAGGGACACTGAAGCTTTCTTT.

This clone has only one observation. The chain combines TRBV19 with TRBJ1-2, with D possibly matching TRBD1 (5 bases). The CDR3 is made up of 15 amino acids. Germline CDR1 reads LNHDA; CDR2 reads SQIVND (reference sequence). Trimming shortened V by 5 bases and J by 5 bases, and 18 bases separated the two germline ends. The CDR3 spells CASSRTPGERYGYTF. CDR3 nucleotides: TGTGCCAGTAGTCGCACCCCGGGGGAAAGATATGGCTACACCTTC.

CDR3 sequence reads: CASSLMAGGDNEQFF. Here the CDR3 DNA reads TGTGCCAGCAGCTTGATGGCGGGAGGGGACAATGAGCAGTTCTTC. The gene calls are TRBV7-3 and TRBJ2-1, with 9 bases aligning to TRBD2. CDR3 length: 15 residues. The germline CDR1 and CDR2 sequences are SGHTA and FQGTGA. V lost 3 bases, J lost 5 bases, and 5 bases stayed unmatched.

V and J are TRBV7-8 and TRBJ2-1; 12 bases agree with TRBD2. Trimming cost V 2 bases and J 4 bases; bases outside gene matches: 12. The length of the CDR3 is 19 residues. Looked up from germline, CDR1 is SGHVS and CDR2 is FQNEAQ. The CDR3: CASSLSLRTSGILYNEQFF. CDR3 nucleotide sequence: TGTGCCAGCAGCTTATCTCTGAGGACTAGCGGGATTTTGTACAATGAGCAGTTCTTC.

The rearrangement links TRBV10-3 to TRBJ1-2; 7 nucleotides match TRBD1. Trimming removed 4 bases from V and 4 bases from J; junction bases left unmatched: 6. The CDR3 consists of 14 residues. Germline loops: CDR1 ENHRY, CDR2 SYGVKD. The CDR3 DNA reads TGTGCCATCAGTGCGACAGGGAGCGGCTATGGCTACACCTTC. Its protein is CAISATGSGYGYTF.

This clone was found once. This sequence joins TRBV9 and TRBJ2-3; no clear D. V was trimmed by 1 base and J by 4 bases, leaving 4 bases between them. The CDR3 runs 12 residues. Per germline, CDR1 SGDLS and CDR2 YYNGEE. CDR3 in DNA: TGTGCCAGCAGCGTATCAGCAGATACGCAGTATTTT. Translated, it gives CASSVSADTQYF.

The chain is built from TRBV9 and TRBJ1-2; 7 nucleotides align to TRBD1. CDR1 is SGDLS and CDR2 is YYNGEE in the germline V gene. Unmatched junction bases numbered 9, after V lost 3 bases and J lost 7 bases. The CDR3 consists of 14 residues. The CDR3, as DNA: TGTGCCAGCAGCGCAGGAGGGGGCGAGAGTGGCTACACCTTC. This gives the protein CASSAGGGESGYTF.

The chain recombines TRBV19 with TRBJ2-1, with TRBD1 matching over 10 bases. This CDR3 contains 15 residues. J gave up 12 bases and V 4 bases, and 12 bases lay outside the gene matches. Germline lookup yields CDR1 LNHDA and CDR2 SQIVND (reference sequence). The chain's CDR3 is CASSTGQGLGLGQFF. CDR3 bases: TGTGCCAGTAGTACGGGACAGGGGTTAGGTTTGGGGCAGTTCTTC.

The J gene is TRBJ1-6, the V gene TRBV4-1; the match to TRBD1 covers 9 bases. The trim removed 8 bases at V and 8 bases at J, leaving 4 bases unmatched. The V gene's germline CDR1 is MGHRA and CDR2 YSYEKL. The CDR3 totals 13 residues. The CDR3 nucleotides read TGCGCCAGCGGGAGACAGGGGGATTCACCCCTCCACTTT. Its translation: CASGRQGDSPLHF.

V is TRBV7-9 and J is TRBJ1-1; 10 nucleotides match TRBD1. Per the germline V gene, CDR1 is SEHNR and CDR2 is FQNEAQ (reference sequence). There are 14 residues in the CDR3. Trimming took 6 bases from V and 3 from J; bases not matched to a gene: 4. CDR3 protein: CASRLGTGDTEAFF. CDR3 in DNA: TGTGCCAGCAGACTCGGGACAGGGGACACTGAAGCTTTCTTT.

The chain uses TRBV5-1 and TRBJ2-5; the match to TRBD1 covers 10 bases. The CDR3 spans 15 residues. Germline assignment: CDR1 SGHRS and CDR2 YFSETQ. With V trimmed by 4 bases and J by 5 bases, 8 bases remained unmatched. CDR3 coding DNA: TGCGCCAGCAGCCATCCGGGACAGGGGCCGGAGACCCAGTACTTC. It translates to CASSHPGQGPETQYF.

This clone has just one count. The V gene is TRBV10-3, the J gene TRBJ1-4; D is uncertain. The CDR3 totals 13 residues. Germline CDR1 ENHRY, CDR2 SYGVKD. V lost 3 bases to trimming and J lost 5 bases, with 7 bases between them. CDR3 sequence: CAISDGGNEKLFF. For the CDR3, the DNA is TGTGCCATCAGTGACGGAGGAAATGAAAAACTGTTTTTT.

This chain connects TRBV12-3 or TRBV12-4 to TRBJ1-2; TRBD1 might be the D (5 bases). The CDR3 length is 13 residues. V was pared by 3 bases and J by 6 bases, with 11 bases between. CDR3 DNA: TGTGCCAGCAGTTTTAGGGGACTGGATGGCTACACCTTC. This translates into CASSFRGLDGYTF.

The J gene is TRBJ1-2, the V gene TRBV6-2 or TRBV6-3; 9 bases agree with TRBD1. CDR1 and CDR2 (germline): MNHEY, SVGEGT. CDR3 length equals 15 residues. Trimming cost V 2 bases and J 4 bases; bases outside gene matches: 5. CDR3 sequence reads: CASSYVPGQGYGYTF. As DNA, the CDR3 is TGTGCCAGCAGTTACGTTCCGGGACAGGGCTATGGCTACACCTTC.

The V and J genes are TRBV5-1 and TRBJ2-1; 9 nucleotides align to TRBD2. Germline V gene data show CDR1 as SGHRS and CDR2 as YFSETQ. J gave up 7 bases and V 2 bases, and 7 bases lay outside the gene matches. The CDR3 contains 15 residues. The CDR3 is CASSFIAGVGNEQFF. CDR3 in DNA: TGCGCCAGCAGCTTTATAGCGGGAGTGGGGAATGAGCAGTTCTTC.

The chain combines TRBV27 with TRBJ1-5; D possibly corresponds to TRBD1 (5 bases). Trimming pared 3 bases from V and 6 bases from J, leaving 9 bases between. The V gene's germline CDR1 is MNHEY and CDR2 SMNVEV (reference sequence). CDR3 length: 13 amino acids. CDR3 in amino acids: CASSFQGSQPQHF. DNA for the CDR3: TGTGCCAGCAGTTTCCAGGGAAGTCAGCCCCAGCATTTT.

The chain links TRBV5-1 to TRBJ2-1; 8 bases map to TRBD2. V shed 2 bases, J shed 1 base, and the junction held 5 bases outside the gene matches. The CDR3 extends over 16 amino acids. Germline-derived CDR1 and CDR2 are SGHRS and YFSETQ. In nucleotides, the CDR3 is TGCGCCAGCAGCTTAGGGGCGGGAGGATCCTACAATGAGCAGTTCTTC. It codes for CASSLGAGGSYNEQFF.

The rearrangement links TRBV19 to TRBJ2-6; D gene unclear. The CDR3 is 16 amino acids. The V end lost 0 bases, the J end lost 0 bases, and 6 bases lay between the germline ends. From germline, CDR1 is LNHDA and CDR2 SQIVND (reference sequence). This chain's CDR3 is CASSIDMFSGANVLTF. DNA for the CDR3: TGTGCCAGTAGTATAGATATGTTCTCTGGGGCCAACGTCCTGACTTTC. Full variable domain (remainder filled in from reference TRBV19 and TRBJ2-6): DGGITQSPKYLFRKEGQNVTLSCEQNLNHDAMYWYRQDPGQGLRLIYYSQIVNDFQKGDIAEGYSVSREKKESFPLTVTSAQKNPTAFYLCASSIDMFSGANVLTFGAGSRLTVL.

V is TRBV28 and J is TRBJ1-5; the match to TRBD1 covers 9 bases. The germline V gene has CDR1 MDHEN and CDR2 SYDVKM. J gave up 5 bases and V 9 bases, and 14 bases lay outside the gene matches. This CDR3 region has 16 residues. In DNA, the CDR3 is TGTGCCAGTGGGACACCGGGACAGGGACATTATCAGCCCCAGCATTTT. This translates into CASGTPGQGHYQPQHF.

The rearrangement uses TRBV18 and TRBJ1-1; tentatively, D is TRBD1 (6 bases). There are 14 residues in the CDR3. Germline CDR1 and CDR2: KGHSH and LQKENI. The V gene lost 0 bases and the J gene lost 7 bases, with 12 bases spanning the gap. The CDR3 sequence: CASSPPTGTIEAFF. In nucleotides, the CDR3 is TGTGCCAGCTCACCACCGACAGGAACGATTGAAGCTTTCTTT.

The V call is TRBV30, the J call TRBJ1-2, with 9 bases fitting TRBD1. J gave up 8 bases and V 0 bases, and 10 bases lay outside the gene matches. Germline V gene data show CDR1 as GTSNPN and CDR2 as SVGIG (reference sequence). The length of the CDR3 is 15 residues. CDR3 nucleotides: TGTGCCTGGAGTGTAGGGACAGGGAGGCGGCGGGGCTACACCTTC. Its translation is CAWSVGTGRRRGYTF.

V usage is TRBV5-6 and J usage is TRBJ2-1, with 9 bases matching TRBD1. CDR3 length equals 12 residues. After removal of 4 bases from V and 12 bases from J, the junction contained 5 bases not matched to a gene. Germline CDR1 SGHDT, CDR2 YYEEEE. For the CDR3, the DNA is TGTGCCAGCAGCAGGCCGGGACAGGGGCAGTTCTTC. Encoded protein: CASSRPGQGQFF.

This clone was counted between two and nine times. This rearrangement joins TRBV3-1 (or the pseudogene TRBV3-2) to TRBJ2-1; D gene uncertain. V shed 1 base and J shed 7 bases, with 5 bases lying between them. This CDR3 is 12 amino acids long. CDR1 and CDR2 (germline): LGHDT, YNNKEL (reference sequence). CDR3 sequence (DNA): TGTGCCAGCAGCCAAGTCGTGAATGAGCAGTTCTTC. Translated: CASSQVVNEQFF.

J is TRBJ1-2 and V is TRBV7-8; tentative D call: TRBD1 (5 bases). Trimming pared 3 bases from V and 1 base from J, leaving 21 bases between. The CDR3 loop spans 18 amino acids. CDR1 and CDR2 from the germline V gene are SGHVS and FQNEAQ. The CDR3 nucleotides are TGTGCCAGCAGCTTTAGGGCGGCAGGGTCCTCATTTAACTATGGCTACACCTTC. It yields the protein CASSFRAAGSSFNYGYTF.

This clone was detected a few times. The chain joins TRBV28 to TRBJ1-6; 11 positions agree with TRBD1. Germline values: CDR1 MDHEN, CDR2 SYDVKM. J lost 9 bases, V lost 2 bases, and 6 bases had no gene match. The CDR3 loop spans 16 amino acids. This CDR3 reads CASSLPGTGGSSPLHF. The CDR3 DNA follows: TGTGCCAGCAGTTTACCCGGGACAGGGGGAAGTTCACCCCTCCACTTT.

This rearrangement joins TRBV18 to TRBJ2-7; tentative D call: TRBD2 (6 bases). The V gene's germline CDR1 is KGHSH and CDR2 LQKENI. The CDR3 extends over 14 amino acids. V lost 2 bases and J 2 bases, leaving 10 bases between the germline ends. In DNA, the CDR3 is TGTGCCAGCTCACCAATGGGGGGAACCTACGAGCAGTACTTC. This translates into CASSPMGGTYEQYF.

This chain connects TRBV7-2 to TRBJ2-5, with 7 bases lining up with TRBD2. Losses at the gene ends were 8 bases for V and 4 bases for J; bases not matched to a gene: 7. The germline V gene has CDR1 SGHTA and CDR2 FQGNSA. This CDR3 comprises 13 residues. The CDR3 DNA follows: TGTGCCAGCGGGAGGGCTAGCGTAGAGACCCAGTACTTC. It codes for CASGRASVETQYF.

The rearrangement joins TRBV7-9 to TRBJ2-3, with D hard to call. The germline V and J ends were trimmed by 6 bases and 2 bases, with 15 bases remaining between them. The length of the CDR3 is 15 residues. CDR1 and CDR2 from the germline V gene are SEHNR and FQNEAQ (reference sequence). This CDR3 is CASSIDGDFTDTQYF. Written as DNA, the CDR3 is TGTGCCAGCAGTATTGACGGAGACTTCACAGATACGCAGTATTTT.

V and J are TRBV19 and TRBJ2-3; 7 nucleotides match TRBD2. The junction had 3 bases not matched to a gene; V was cut back by 3 bases and J by 0 bases. In germline, CDR1 is LNHDA, CDR2 SQIVND (reference sequence). There are 15 residues in the CDR3. The CDR3 here is CASSIGTTSTDTQYF. CDR3 DNA sequence: TGTGCCAGTAGTATTGGGACTACCAGCACAGATACGCAGTATTTT. Full variable domain (rest looked up from reference TRBV19 and TRBJ2-3): DGGITQSPKYLFRKEGQNVTLSCEQNLNHDAMYWYRQDPGQGLRLIYYSQIVNDFQKGDIAEGYSVSREKKESFPLTVTSAQKNPTAFYLCASSIGTTSTDTQYFGPGTRLTVL.